This T cell receptor beta chain was recovered during a study of STAT5B mutations in CD4+ large granular lymphocyte leukemia. This CDR3 contains 12 residues. Trimming cost V 4 bases and J 6 bases; bases outside gene matches: 4. CDR1 is SGHDT and CDR2 is YYEEEE in the germline V gene. Sequencing was at survey level. TCRdb's copy holds only in-frame clones and misses some; the assay was immunoSEQ multiplex PCR. The profile shows 48,000 or so clones, about 70% of them singletons. The sequence was collected from a human donor in good health. The sequencing input was CD4+ T cells from blood buffy coats. The chain employs TRBV5-6 and TRBJ2-7, with 7 nucleotides matching TRBD1. The CDR3 coding sequence is TGTGCCAGCAGCCCGGGACAGTTCGAGCAGTACTTC. Translating it yields CASSPGQFEQYF. The complete variable domain, with remaining parts taken from reference TRBV5-6 and TRBJ2-7, reads DAGVTQSPTHLIKTRGQQVTLRCSPKSGHDTVSWYQQALGQGPQFIFQYYEEEERQRGNFPDRFSGHQFPNYSSELNVNALLLGDSALYLCASSPGQFEQYFGPGTRLTVT.